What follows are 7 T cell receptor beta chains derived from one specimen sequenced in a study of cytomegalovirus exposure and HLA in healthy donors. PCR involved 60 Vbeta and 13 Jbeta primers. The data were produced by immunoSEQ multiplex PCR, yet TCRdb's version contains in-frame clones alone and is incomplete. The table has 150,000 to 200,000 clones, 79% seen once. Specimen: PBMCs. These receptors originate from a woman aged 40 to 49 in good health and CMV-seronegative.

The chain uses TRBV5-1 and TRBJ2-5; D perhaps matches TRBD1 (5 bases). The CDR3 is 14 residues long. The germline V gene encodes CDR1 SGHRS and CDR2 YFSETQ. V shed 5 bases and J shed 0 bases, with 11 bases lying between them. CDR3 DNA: TGCGCCAGCAGAGTCGGACATCACCAAGAGACCCAGTACTTC. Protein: CASRVGHHQETQYF.

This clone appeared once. The CDR3 reads CAISGQGTDTQYF. The CDR3 DNA sequence: TGTGCCATCAGCGGACAGGGCACAGATACGCAGTATTTT. The chain employs TRBV10-3 and TRBJ2-3; 7 bases match TRBD1. V gave up 6 bases and J gave up 1 base; unmatched junction bases: 1. This CDR3 is 13 amino acids long. Germline V lookup: CDR1 ENHRY, CDR2 SYGVKD.

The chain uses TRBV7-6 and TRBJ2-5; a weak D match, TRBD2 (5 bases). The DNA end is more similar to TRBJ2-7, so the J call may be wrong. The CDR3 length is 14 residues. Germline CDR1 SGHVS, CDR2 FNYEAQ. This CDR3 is CASSLARGPYEQYF. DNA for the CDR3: TGTGCCAGCAGCTTAGCTCGAGGGCCTTACGAGCAGTACTTC.

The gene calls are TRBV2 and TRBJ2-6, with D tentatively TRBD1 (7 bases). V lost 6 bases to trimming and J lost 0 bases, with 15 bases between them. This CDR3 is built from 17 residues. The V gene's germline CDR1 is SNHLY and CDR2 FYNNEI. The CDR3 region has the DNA TGTGCCAGCAGGGCGGGACAGATACCCTCTGGGGCCAACGTCCTGACTTTC. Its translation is CASRAGQIPSGANVLTF.

The chain's CDR3 is CATSLKRESQETQYF. In nucleotides, the CDR3 is TGTGCCACCAGCCTCAAGCGGGAGAGCCAAGAGACCCAGTACTTC. The chain carries TRBV6-5 and TRBJ2-5; 8 nucleotides align to TRBD2. The CDR3 loop spans 15 amino acids. Trimming at V came to 10 bases and at J to 1 base, leaving 11 bases not matched to a gene. The V gene's germline CDR1 is MNHEY and CDR2 SVGAGI.

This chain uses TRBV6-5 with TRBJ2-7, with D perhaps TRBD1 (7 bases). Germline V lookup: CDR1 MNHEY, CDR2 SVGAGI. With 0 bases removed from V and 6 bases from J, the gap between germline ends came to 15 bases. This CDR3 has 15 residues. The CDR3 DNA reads TGTGCCAGCAGTTACTCCGCCAGGGGGGTGCGCGAGCAGTACTTC. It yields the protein CASSYSARGVREQYF.

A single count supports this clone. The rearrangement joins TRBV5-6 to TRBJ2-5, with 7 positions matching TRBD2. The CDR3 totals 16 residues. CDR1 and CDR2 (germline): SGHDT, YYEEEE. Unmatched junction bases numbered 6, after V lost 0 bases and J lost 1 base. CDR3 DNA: TGTGCCAGCAGCTTGGGGCTAGCGGACTTCCAAGAGACCCAGTACTTC. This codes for CASSLGLADFQETQYF.